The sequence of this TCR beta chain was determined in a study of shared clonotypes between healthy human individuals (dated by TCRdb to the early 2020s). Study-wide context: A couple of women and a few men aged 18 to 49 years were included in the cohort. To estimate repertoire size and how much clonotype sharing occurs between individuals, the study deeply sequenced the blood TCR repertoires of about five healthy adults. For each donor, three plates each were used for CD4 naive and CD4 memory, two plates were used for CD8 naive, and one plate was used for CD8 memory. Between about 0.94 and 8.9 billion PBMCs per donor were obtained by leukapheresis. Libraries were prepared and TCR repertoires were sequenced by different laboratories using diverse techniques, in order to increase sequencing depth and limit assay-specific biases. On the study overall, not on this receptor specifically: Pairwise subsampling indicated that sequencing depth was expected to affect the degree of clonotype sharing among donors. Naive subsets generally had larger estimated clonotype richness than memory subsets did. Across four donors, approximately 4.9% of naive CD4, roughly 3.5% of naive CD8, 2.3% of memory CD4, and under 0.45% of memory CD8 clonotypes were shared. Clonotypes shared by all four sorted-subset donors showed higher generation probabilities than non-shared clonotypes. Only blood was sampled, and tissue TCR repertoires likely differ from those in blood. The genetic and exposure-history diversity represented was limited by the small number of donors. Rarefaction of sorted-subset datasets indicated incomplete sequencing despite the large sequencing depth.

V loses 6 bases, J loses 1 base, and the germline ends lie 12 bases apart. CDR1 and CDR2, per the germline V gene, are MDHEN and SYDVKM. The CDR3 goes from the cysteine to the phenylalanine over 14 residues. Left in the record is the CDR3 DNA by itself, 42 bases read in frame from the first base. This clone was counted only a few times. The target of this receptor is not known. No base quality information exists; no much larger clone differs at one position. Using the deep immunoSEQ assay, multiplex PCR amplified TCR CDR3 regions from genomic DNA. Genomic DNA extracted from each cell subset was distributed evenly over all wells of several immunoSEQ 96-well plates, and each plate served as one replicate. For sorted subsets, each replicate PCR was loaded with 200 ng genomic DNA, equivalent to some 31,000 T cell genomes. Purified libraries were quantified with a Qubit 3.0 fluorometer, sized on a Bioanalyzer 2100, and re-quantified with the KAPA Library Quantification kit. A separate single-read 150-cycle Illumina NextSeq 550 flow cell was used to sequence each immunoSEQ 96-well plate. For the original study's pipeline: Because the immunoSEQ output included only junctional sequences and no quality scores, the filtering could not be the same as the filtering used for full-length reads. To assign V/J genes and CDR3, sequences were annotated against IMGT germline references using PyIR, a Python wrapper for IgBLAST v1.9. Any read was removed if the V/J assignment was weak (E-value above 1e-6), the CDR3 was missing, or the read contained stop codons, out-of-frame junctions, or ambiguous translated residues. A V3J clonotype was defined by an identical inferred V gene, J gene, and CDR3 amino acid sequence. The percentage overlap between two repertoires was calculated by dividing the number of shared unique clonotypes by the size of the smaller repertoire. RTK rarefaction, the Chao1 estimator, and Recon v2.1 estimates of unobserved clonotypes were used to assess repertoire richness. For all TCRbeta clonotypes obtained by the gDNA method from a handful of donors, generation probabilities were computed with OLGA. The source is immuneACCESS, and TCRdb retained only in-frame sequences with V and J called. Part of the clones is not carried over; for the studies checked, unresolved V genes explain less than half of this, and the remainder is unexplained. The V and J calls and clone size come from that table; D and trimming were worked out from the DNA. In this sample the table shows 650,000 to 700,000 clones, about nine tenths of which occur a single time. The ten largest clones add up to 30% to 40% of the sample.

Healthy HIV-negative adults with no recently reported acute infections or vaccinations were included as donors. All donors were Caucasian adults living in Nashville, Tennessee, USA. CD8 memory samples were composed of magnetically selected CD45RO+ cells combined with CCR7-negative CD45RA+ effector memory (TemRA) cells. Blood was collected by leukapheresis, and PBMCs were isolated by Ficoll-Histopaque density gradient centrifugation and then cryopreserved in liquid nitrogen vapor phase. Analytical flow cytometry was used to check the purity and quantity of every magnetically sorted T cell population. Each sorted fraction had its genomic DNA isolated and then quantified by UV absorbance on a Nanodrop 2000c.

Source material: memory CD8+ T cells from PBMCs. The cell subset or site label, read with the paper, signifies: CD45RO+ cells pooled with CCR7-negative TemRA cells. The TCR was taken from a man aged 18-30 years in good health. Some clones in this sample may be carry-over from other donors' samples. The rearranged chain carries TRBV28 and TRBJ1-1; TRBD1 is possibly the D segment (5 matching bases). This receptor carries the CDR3 CASSLWGTNTEAFF. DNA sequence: TGTGCCAGCAGCCTCTGGGGGACGAACACTGAAGCTTTCTTT.